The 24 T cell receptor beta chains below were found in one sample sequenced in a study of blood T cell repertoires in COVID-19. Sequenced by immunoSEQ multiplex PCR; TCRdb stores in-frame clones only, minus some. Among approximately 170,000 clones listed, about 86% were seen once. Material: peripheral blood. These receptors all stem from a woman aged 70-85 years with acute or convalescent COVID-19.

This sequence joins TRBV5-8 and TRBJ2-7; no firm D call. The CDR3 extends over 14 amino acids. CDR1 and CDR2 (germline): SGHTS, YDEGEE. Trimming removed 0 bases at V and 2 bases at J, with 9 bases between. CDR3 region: CASSLAYVAYEQYF. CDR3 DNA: TGTGCCAGCAGCTTGGCCTACGTTGCCTACGAGCAGTACTTC. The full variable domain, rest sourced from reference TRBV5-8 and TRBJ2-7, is EAGVTQSPTHLIKTRGQQATLRCSPISGHTSVYWYQQALGLGLQFLLWYDEGEERNRGNFPPRFSGRQFPNYSSELNVNALELEDSALYLCASSLAYVAYEQYFGPGTRLTVT.

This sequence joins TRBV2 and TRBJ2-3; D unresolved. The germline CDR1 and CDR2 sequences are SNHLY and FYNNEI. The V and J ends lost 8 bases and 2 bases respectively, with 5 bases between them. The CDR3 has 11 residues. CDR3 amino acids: CASGLTDTQYF. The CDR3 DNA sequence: TGTGCCAGCGGGCTCACAGATACGCAGTATTTT.

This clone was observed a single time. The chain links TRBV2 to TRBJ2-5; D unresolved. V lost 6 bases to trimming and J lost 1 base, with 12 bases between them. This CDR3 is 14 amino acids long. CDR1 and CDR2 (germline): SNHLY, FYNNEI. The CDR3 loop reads CASSHDLLQETQYF. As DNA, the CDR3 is TGTGCCAGCAGCCATGACTTGCTCCAAGAGACCCAGTACTTC.

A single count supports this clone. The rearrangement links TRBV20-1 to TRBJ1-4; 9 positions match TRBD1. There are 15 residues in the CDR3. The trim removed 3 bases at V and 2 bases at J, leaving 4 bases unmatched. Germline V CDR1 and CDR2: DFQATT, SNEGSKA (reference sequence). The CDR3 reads CSASPTGGTNEKLFF. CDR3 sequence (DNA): TGCAGTGCTAGTCCCACAGGGGGCACTAATGAAAAACTGTTTTTT.

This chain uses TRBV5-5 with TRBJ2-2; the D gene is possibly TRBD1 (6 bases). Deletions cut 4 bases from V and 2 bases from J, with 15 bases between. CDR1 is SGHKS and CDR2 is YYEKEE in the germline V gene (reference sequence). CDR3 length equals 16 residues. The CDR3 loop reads CASSKDRNLNTGELFF. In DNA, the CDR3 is TGTGCCAGCAGCAAGGACAGAAATTTAAACACCGGGGAGCTGTTTTTT.

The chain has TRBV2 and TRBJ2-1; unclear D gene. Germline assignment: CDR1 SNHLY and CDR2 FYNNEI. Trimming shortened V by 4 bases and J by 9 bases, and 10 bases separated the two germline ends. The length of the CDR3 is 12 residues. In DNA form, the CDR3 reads TGTGCCAGCAGTGGAGACTCCGGTGAGCAGTTCTTC. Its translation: CASSGDSGEQFF.

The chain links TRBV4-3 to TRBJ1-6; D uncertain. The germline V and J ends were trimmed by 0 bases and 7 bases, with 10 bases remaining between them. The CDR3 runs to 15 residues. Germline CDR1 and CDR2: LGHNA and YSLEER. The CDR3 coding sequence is TGCGCCAGCAGCCAAGACACGTCAGAAAATTCACCCCTCCACTTT. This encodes CASSQDTSENSPLHF.

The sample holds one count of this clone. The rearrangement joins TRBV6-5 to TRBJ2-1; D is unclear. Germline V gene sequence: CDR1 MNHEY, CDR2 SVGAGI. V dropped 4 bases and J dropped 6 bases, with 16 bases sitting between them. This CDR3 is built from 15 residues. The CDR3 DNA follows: TGTGCCAGCAGTTCATTCCGCTTGGGCTCCAATGAGCAGTTCTTC. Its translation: CASSSFRLGSNEQFF.

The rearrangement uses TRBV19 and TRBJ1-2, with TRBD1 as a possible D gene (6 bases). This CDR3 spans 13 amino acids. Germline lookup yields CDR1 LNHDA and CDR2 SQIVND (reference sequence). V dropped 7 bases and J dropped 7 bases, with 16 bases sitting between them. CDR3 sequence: CASNNRDYVGYTF. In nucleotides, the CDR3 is TGTGCCAGTAACAACAGGGATTATGTTGGCTACACCTTC.

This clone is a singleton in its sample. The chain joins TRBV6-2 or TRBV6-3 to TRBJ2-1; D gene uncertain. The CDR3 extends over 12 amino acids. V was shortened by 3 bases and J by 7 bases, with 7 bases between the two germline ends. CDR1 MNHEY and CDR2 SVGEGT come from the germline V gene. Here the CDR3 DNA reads TGTGCCAGCAGTTATCCCCCTAATGAGCAGTTCTTC. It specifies CASSYPPNEQFF.

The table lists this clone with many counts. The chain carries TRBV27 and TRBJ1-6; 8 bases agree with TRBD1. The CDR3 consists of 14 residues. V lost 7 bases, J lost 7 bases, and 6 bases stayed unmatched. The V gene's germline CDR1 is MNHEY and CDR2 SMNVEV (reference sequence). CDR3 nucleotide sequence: TGTGCCAGCAATCGACAGGGGCCCAATTCACCCCTCCACTTT. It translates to CASNRQGPNSPLHF.

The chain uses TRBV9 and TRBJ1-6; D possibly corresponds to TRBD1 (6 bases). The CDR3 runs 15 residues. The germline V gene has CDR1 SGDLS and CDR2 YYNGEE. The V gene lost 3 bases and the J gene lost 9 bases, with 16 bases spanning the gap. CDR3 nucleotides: TGTGCCAGCAGCGCCAGGGGTGTTCTGGGTTCACCCCTCCACTTT. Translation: CASSARGVLGSPLHF.

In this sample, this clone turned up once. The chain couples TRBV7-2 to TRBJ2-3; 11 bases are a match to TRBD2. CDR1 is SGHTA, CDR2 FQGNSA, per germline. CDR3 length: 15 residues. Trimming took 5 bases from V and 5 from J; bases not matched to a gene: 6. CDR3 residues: CASSVSGRAVDTQYF. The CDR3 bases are TGTGCCAGCAGCGTTAGCGGGAGGGCCGTAGATACGCAGTATTTT.

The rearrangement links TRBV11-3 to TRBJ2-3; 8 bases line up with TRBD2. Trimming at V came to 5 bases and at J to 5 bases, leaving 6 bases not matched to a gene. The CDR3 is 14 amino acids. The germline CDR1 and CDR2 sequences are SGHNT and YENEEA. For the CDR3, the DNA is TGTGCCAGCAGCCGAGCGGGAGTCGTAGATACGCAGTATTTT. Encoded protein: CASSRAGVVDTQYF.

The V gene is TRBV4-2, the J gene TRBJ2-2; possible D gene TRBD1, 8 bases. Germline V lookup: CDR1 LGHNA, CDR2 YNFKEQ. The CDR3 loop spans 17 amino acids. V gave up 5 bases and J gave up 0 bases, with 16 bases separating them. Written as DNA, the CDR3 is TGTGCCAGCAGCAACAGGGGGAGGGGATCGAACACCGGGGAGCTGTTTTTT. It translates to CASSNRGRGSNTGELFF.

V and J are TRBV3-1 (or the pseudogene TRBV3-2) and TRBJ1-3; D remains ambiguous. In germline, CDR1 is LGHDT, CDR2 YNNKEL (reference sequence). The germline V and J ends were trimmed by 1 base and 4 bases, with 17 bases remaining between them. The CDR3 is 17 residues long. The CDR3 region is CASSQALRLTRGNTIYF. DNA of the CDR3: TGTGCCAGCAGCCAAGCCCTAAGACTTACAAGAGGAAACACCATATATTTT.

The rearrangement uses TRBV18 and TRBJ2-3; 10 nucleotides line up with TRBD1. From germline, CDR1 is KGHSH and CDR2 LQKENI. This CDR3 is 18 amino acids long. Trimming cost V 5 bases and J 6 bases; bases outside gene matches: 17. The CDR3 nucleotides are TGTGCCAGCTCATTAGCGGGACCGGGACAGGGGATCGGGGATACGCAGTATTTT. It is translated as CASSLAGPGQGIGDTQYF.

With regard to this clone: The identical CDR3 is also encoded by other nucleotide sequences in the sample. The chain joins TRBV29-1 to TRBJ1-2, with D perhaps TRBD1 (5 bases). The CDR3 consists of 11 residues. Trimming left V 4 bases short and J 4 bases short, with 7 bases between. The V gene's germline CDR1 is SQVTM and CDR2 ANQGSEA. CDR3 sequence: CSVGDSYGYTF. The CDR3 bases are TGCAGCGTTGGAGACAGCTATGGCTACACCTTC.

Here the CDR3 DNA reads TGTGCCAGCAGCCTCAACAGGGGTGGAAACACCATATATTTT. It encodes CASSLNRGGNTIYF. This chain uses TRBV9 with TRBJ1-3; 7 bases are shared with TRBD1. With V trimmed by 4 bases and J by 3 bases, 4 bases remained unmatched. The CDR3 runs 14 residues. The V gene's germline CDR1 is SGDLS and CDR2 YYNGEE.

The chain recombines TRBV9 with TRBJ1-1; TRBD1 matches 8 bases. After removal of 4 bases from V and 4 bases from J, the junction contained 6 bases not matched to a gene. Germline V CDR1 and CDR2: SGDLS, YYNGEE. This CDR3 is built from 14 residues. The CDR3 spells CASSKDRVLTEAFF. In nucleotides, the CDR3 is TGTGCCAGCAGCAAGGACAGGGTTCTCACTGAAGCTTTCTTT.

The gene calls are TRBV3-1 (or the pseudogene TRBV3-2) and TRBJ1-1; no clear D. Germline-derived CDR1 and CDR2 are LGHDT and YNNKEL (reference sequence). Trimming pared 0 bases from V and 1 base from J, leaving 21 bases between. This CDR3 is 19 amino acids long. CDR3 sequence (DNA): TGTGCCAGCAGCCAAGATCTCCGGAGAGGAGAATACCGGAACACTGAAGCTTTCTTT. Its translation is CASSQDLRRGEYRNTEAFF.

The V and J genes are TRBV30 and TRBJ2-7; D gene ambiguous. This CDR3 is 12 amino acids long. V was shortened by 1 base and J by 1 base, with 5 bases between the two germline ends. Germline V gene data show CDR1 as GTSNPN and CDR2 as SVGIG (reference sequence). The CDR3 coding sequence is TGTGCCTGGAGTGCACGGTCCTACGAGCAGTACTTC. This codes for CAWSARSYEQYF.

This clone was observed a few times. The CDR3 sequence: CATSREGGWEKLFF. The DNA of the CDR3 is TGTGCCACCAGCAGAGAGGGAGGTTGGGAAAAACTGTTTTTT. This sequence joins TRBV15 and TRBJ1-4, with unresolved D. V was clipped by 0 bases and J by 8 bases, with 10 bases between them. The CDR3 has 14 residues. CDR1 and CDR2 from the germline V gene are LNHNV and YYDKDF (reference sequence).

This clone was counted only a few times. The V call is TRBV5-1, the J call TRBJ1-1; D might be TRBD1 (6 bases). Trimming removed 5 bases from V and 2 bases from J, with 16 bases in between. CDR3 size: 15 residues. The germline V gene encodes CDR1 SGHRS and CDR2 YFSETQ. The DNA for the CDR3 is TGCGCCAGCAGTTCGACCGGGACAAGAAACACTGAAGCTTTCTTT. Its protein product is CASSSTGTRNTEAFF.